These 30 T cell receptor beta chains were all obtained from the same sample, sequenced in a study of blood T cells in healthy people across ages. A second PCR, run for 7 to 11 cycles, used a sample-barcoded 5' primer plus a J-beta primer mix. MiXCR was run by TCRdb on the 5' RACE reads, yielding one entry per CDR3 protein. The sample lists some 1.8 million distinct CDR3 sequences, roughly two fifths occurring once. The sample consisted of blood. The receptors derive from a human donor in good health.

This chain joins TRBV29-1 and TRBJ1-1; 7 positions match TRBD1. The CDR3 has 14 residues. V shed 4 bases, J shed 3 bases, and the junction held 8 bases outside the gene matches. CDR1 is SQVTM, CDR2 ANQGSEA, per germline. CDR3 DNA: TGCAGCGTTGCCGCCGGGACAGCTGACACTGAAGCTTTCTTT. It specifies CSVAAGTADTEAFF.

Details on this clonotype: Compared with germline, one end of the junction differs, possibly owing to a read error. The chain links TRBV15 to TRBJ2-4, with D perhaps TRBD1 (6 bases). Germline V gene sequence: CDR1 LNHNV, CDR2 YYDKDF (reference sequence). The CDR3 runs to 17 residues. Here the CDR3 reads CATSTKQGFRAKNIRYF. CDR3 in DNA: TGTGCCACCAGCACCAAACAGGGTTTCAGGGCCAAAAACATTCGGTACTTC.

The rearrangement links TRBV7-6 to TRBJ2-7; no clear D gene. CDR1 and CDR2 from the germline V gene are SGHVS and FNYEAQ. The CDR3 totals 15 residues. V lost 3 bases and J 4 bases, leaving 16 bases between the germline ends. The CDR3 DNA follows: TGTGCCAGCAGCTTTTTTCCGGATAGGGAATACGAGCAGTACTTC. Residues: CASSFFPDREYEQYF. Based on the CDR3 plus reference TRBV7-6 and TRBJ2-7, the full variable domain is GAGVSQSPRYKVTKRGQDVALRCDPISGHVSLYWYRQALGQGPEFLTYFNYEAQQDKSGLPNDRFSAERPEGSISTLTIQRTEQRDSAMYRCASSFFPDREYEQYFGPGTRLTVT.

The V call is TRBV15, the J call TRBJ2-1; D is ambiguous. This CDR3 is built from 14 residues. V lost 1 base and J lost 9, with 13 bases in between. The V gene's germline CDR1 is LNHNV and CDR2 YYDKDF (reference sequence). The CDR3 nucleotides are TGTGCCACCAGCAGAGTCGAAGGGTTGAGTGAGCAGTTCTTC. The encoded protein is CATSRVEGLSEQFF. The entire variable domain, with the rest obtained from reference TRBV15 and TRBJ2-1, is as follows: DAMVIQNPRYQVTQFGKPVTLSCSQTLNHNVMYWYQQKSSQAPKLLFHYYDKDFNNEADTPDNFQSRRPNTSFCFLDIRSPGLGDTAMYLCATSRVEGLSEQFFGPGTRLTVL.

This clonotype was detected a few times. The chain employs TRBV7-9 and TRBJ2-6, with a possible D match to TRBD1 (5 bases). The germline V and J ends were trimmed by 5 bases and 0 bases, with 8 bases remaining between them. This CDR3 region has 15 residues. CDR1 is SEHNR and CDR2 is FQNEAQ in the germline V gene (reference sequence). The CDR3 bases are TGTGCCAGCAGCGAGACAGACTCTGGGGCCAACGTCCTGACTTTC. Translated: CASSETDSGANVLTF.

The chain recombines TRBV15 with TRBJ1-2; 11 bases match TRBD1. Trimming removed 3 bases from V and 5 bases from J; junction bases left unmatched: 8. The CDR3 runs to 16 residues. CDR1 LNHNV and CDR2 YYDKDF come from the germline V gene (reference sequence). CDR3 in amino acids: CATSRIRDRGKYGYTF. The CDR3 DNA reads as TGTGCCACCAGCAGGATCCGGGACAGGGGGAAATATGGCTACACCTTC. Variable domain in full (rest from reference TRBV15 and TRBJ1-2): DAMVIQNPRYQVTQFGKPVTLSCSQTLNHNVMYWYQQKSSQAPKLLFHYYDKDFNNEADTPDNFQSRRPNTSFCFLDIRSPGLGDTAMYLCATSRIRDRGKYGYTFGSGTRLTVV.

This clonotype occurred a few times. The chain is built from TRBV5-1 and TRBJ2-1, with D unclear. This CDR3 is 16 amino acids long. Germline V gene sequence: CDR1 SGHRS, CDR2 YFSETQ. Trimming left V 4 bases short and J 5 bases short, with 19 bases between. Here the CDR3 reads CASSIRLDRMDNEQFF. The CDR3, as DNA: TGCGCCAGCAGCATTCGACTGGACCGTATGGACAATGAGCAGTTCTTC.

In this sample, this clonotype turned up a few times. The chain recombines TRBV20-1 with TRBJ2-3; 7 bases are shared with TRBD1. Germline CDR1 DFQATT, CDR2 SNEGSKA (reference sequence). Trimming took 6 bases from V and 2 from J; bases not matched to a gene: 8. This CDR3 has 14 amino acids. The CDR3 DNA reads TGCAGTGCGAGGGACAGTCTAATCACAGATACGCAGTATTTT. Its protein product is CSARDSLITDTQYF.

This clonotype was detected only a few times. The rearrangement joins TRBV7-9 to TRBJ2-5; weak D call: TRBD1 (6 bases). The V gene's germline CDR1 is SEHNR and CDR2 FQNEAQ (reference sequence). The CDR3 is 15 residues long. The V end lost 7 bases, the J end lost 3 bases, and 18 bases lay between the germline ends. The CDR3 region has the DNA TGTGCCAGCACCCTAGGGGTGGACAGAAAAGAGACCCAGTACTTC. Translated, it gives CASTLGVDRKETQYF.

The chain uses TRBV12-3 or TRBV12-4 and TRBJ1-2; 10 bases line up with TRBD1. The CDR3 contains 17 residues. After removal of 6 bases from V and 10 bases from J, the junction contained 20 bases not matched to a gene. The CDR3 region is CASSPRIPGQGQDDYTF. In nucleotides, the CDR3 is TGTGCCAGCAGCCCGAGAATTCCGGGACAGGGGCAGGATGACTACACCTTC.

The sample holds a few counts of this clonotype. This chain links TRBV20-1 with TRBJ2-3, with D tentatively TRBD1 or TRBD2 (5 bases each). The V gene lost 4 bases and the J gene lost 2 bases, with 10 bases spanning the gap. The CDR3 is made up of 13 amino acids. Germline values: CDR1 DFQATT, CDR2 SNEGSKA (reference sequence). CDR3: CSAIGGPTDTQYF. The CDR3 DNA is TGCAGTGCTATTGGGGGACCCACAGATACGCAGTATTTT.

This chain uses TRBV5-1 with TRBJ2-1, with 7 bases aligning to TRBD2. The CDR3 runs 13 residues. J lost 5 bases, V lost 4 bases, and 3 bases had no gene match. Germline CDR1 is SGHRS and CDR2 is YFSETQ. The CDR3 region is CASSGGGNNEQFF. DNA for the CDR3: TGCGCCAGCAGCGGGGGGGGTAACAATGAGCAGTTCTTC.

V usage is TRBV7-2 and J usage is TRBJ1-4, with D hard to call. With 2 bases removed from V and 6 bases from J, the gap between germline ends came to 10 bases. CDR1 SGHTA and CDR2 FQGNSA come from the germline V gene. The CDR3 spans 14 residues. Written as DNA, the CDR3 is TGTGCCAGCAGCTTAAGGGCTCGGTATGAAAAACTGTTTTTT. Its translation: CASSLRARYEKLFF.

The V gene is TRBV5-1, the J gene TRBJ2-2; tentatively, D is TRBD1 (5 bases). Germline CDR1 SGHRS, CDR2 YFSETQ. The V end was cut by 4 bases, the J end by 1 base, with 14 bases between. CDR3 length: 16 amino acids. The CDR3, as DNA: TGCGCCAGCAGCCAACAGACAGTAGGGAACACCGGGGAGCTGTTTTTT. Its protein product is CASSQQTVGNTGELFF.

Ten or more counts support this clonotype. The chain recombines TRBV4-3 with TRBJ2-1, with TRBD2 identical over 12 bases. V lost 3 bases to trimming and J lost 8 bases; unmatched junction nucleotides: 5. Looked up from germline, CDR1 is LGHNA and CDR2 is YSLEER. The CDR3 is 15 amino acids. CDR3 sequence: CASSQELAGGDEQFF. The CDR3 DNA follows: TGCGCCAGCAGCCAGGAACTAGCGGGGGGCGATGAGCAGTTCTTC.

The chain links TRBV7-6 to TRBJ2-1; the D is unclear. This CDR3 comprises 17 residues. V lost 5 bases to trimming and J lost 0 bases, with 17 bases between them. The germline V gene encodes CDR1 SGHVS and CDR2 FNYEAQ. The CDR3 coding sequence is TGTGCCAGCAGCCCTCTACAAGGACCCAGCTCCTACAATGAGCAGTTCTTC. This encodes CASSPLQGPSSYNEQFF.

The chain couples TRBV7-9 to TRBJ2-3; D is possibly TRBD1 or TRBD2 (5 bases each). The CDR3 totals 17 residues. V lost 2 bases and J lost 1, with 16 bases in between. From germline, CDR1 is SEHNR and CDR2 FQNEAQ (reference sequence). CDR3: CASSLPLEGWGTDTQYF. The CDR3 DNA sequence: TGTGCCAGCAGCTTACCCCTCGAGGGGTGGGGCACAGATACGCAGTATTTT.

This clonotype was seen a few times. This rearrangement joins TRBV11-2 to TRBJ2-3; D ambiguous. The CDR3 is 15 residues long. V lost 4 bases, J lost 4 bases, and 15 bases lay in between. Germline CDR1 and CDR2: SGHAT and FQNNGV. CDR3 loop: CASSSDGLSADTQYF. The CDR3 nucleotides read TGTGCCAGCAGCTCGGACGGGTTATCAGCAGATACGCAGTATTTT.

The CDR3 nucleotides read TGTGCCACCCGACCGATCTATGGCTACACCTTC. Amino acid sequence: CATRPIYGYTF. This rearrangement joins TRBV28 to TRBJ1-2; D is unresolved. Trimming took 10 bases from V and 4 from J, leaving 10 bases between them. The germline V gene encodes CDR1 MDHEN and CDR2 SYDVKM. The CDR3 loop spans 11 amino acids.

This clonotype was seen ten or more times. V gene TRBV4-2 combines with J gene TRBJ2-7; 10 bases line up with TRBD1. Per germline, CDR1 LGHNA and CDR2 YNFKEQ. Trimming at V came to 2 bases and at J to 3 bases, leaving 4 bases not matched to a gene. This CDR3 has 15 amino acids. CDR3: CASSQPGQGIYEQYF. CDR3 in DNA: TGTGCCAGCAGCCAACCGGGACAGGGGATCTACGAGCAGTACTTC.

Comments on this clonotype: The junction departs from germline at one end; a sequencing error may be responsible. The chain has TRBV12-3 or TRBV12-4 and TRBJ2-3; a possible D gene is TRBD1 (6 bases). The CDR3 extends over 15 amino acids. The CDR3, as DNA: TGTGCCAGCAGTTTCGGGAACCGGAGGACAGATGCGCAGTATTTT. This translates into CASSFGNRRTDAQYF.

The chain recombines TRBV7-3 with TRBJ1-2; D gene unclear. Trimming pared 5 bases from V and 7 bases from J, leaving 14 bases between. Germline CDR1 is SGHTA and CDR2 is FQGTGA. The CDR3 has 13 amino acids. CDR3 bases: TGTGCCAGCAGCCCTTCGGGCCCAGGTGGCTACACCTTC. It codes for CASSPSGPGGYTF.

The chain is built from TRBV5-1 and TRBJ2-7; tentative D call: TRBD2 (7 bases). The CDR3 runs to 16 residues. Looked up from germline, CDR1 is SGHRS and CDR2 is YFSETQ. V lost 4 bases and J 3 bases, leaving 20 bases between the germline ends. Here the CDR3 reads CASSPLLGRGDYEQYF. CDR3 nucleotides: TGCGCCAGCAGCCCCCTTTTGGGGAGGGGGGACTACGAGCAGTACTTC.

The V gene is TRBV12-3 or TRBV12-4, the J gene TRBJ2-3; D unresolved. The CDR3 length is 15 residues. V was cut by 0 bases and J by 15 bases, with 22 bases left in between. The CDR3 DNA reads TGTGCCAGCAGTTTAGCGACCACGTCCACAGATATGCAATATTTT. Its translation: CASSLATTSTDMQYF.

The chain has TRBV3-1 and TRBJ1-2; possible D gene TRBD1, 5 bases. Between the trimmed V and J ends, which lost 1 base and 0 bases, there was a span of 9 bases. This CDR3 is built from 15 residues. Germline CDR1 LGHDT, CDR2 YNNKEL (reference sequence). In DNA form, the CDR3 reads TGTGCCAGCAGCCAAGCGTCGACAGCTAACTATGGCTACACCTTC. Translating gives CASSQASTANYGYTF.

This clonotype was detected only a few times. This chain uses TRBV7-9 with TRBJ2-5, with D possibly matching TRBD2 (5 bases). CDR3 length equals 18 residues. With 5 bases removed from V and 2 bases from J, the gap between germline ends came to 24 bases. In germline, CDR1 is SEHNR, CDR2 FQNEAQ (reference sequence). The CDR3 nucleotides read TGTGCCAGCAGCACGGGGAAGGCTCCTGGAATCAAACAAGAGACCCAGTACTTC. It is translated as CASSTGKAPGIKQETQYF.

This clonotype was seen just once. V usage is TRBV5-4 and J usage is TRBJ2-3, with TRBD2 matching over 8 bases. Trimming cost V 3 bases and J 5 bases; bases outside gene matches: 8. The CDR3 loop spans 15 amino acids. In germline, CDR1 is SGHNT, CDR2 YYREEE (reference sequence). Here the CDR3 DNA reads TGTGCCAGCAGCTCCAGCGGGGGTACGGGAGATACGCAGTATTTT. Amino acid sequence: CASSSSGGTGDTQYF.

This chain joins TRBV13 and TRBJ2-6; D tentatively fits TRBD1 or TRBD2 (5 bases each). This CDR3 comprises 19 residues. V was clipped by 2 bases and J by 1 base, with 18 bases between them. Germline lookup yields CDR1 PRHDT and CDR2 FYEKMQ (reference sequence). The chain's CDR3 is CASSLFGQRTKSGANVLTF. CDR3 sequence (DNA): TGTGCCAGCAGCTTATTCGGTCAGCGGACAAAATCTGGGGCCAACGTCCTGACTTTC.

The rearrangement links TRBV24-1 to TRBJ1-5; D possibly corresponds to TRBD1 (6 bases). Trimming removed 4 bases from V and 9 bases from J, with 21 bases in between. Germline CDR1 KGHDR, CDR2 SFDVKD. This CDR3 contains 16 residues. The CDR3 loop is CATSDQDQRQVRPQHF. Here the CDR3 DNA reads TGTGCCACCAGTGACCAAGACCAACGACAGGTCAGGCCCCAGCATTTT.

This chain links TRBV10-3 with TRBJ2-1; D remains unclear. Per germline, CDR1 ENHRY and CDR2 SYGVKD. The CDR3 runs to 16 residues. Deletions cut 0 bases from V and 6 bases from J, with 15 bases between. CDR3 sequence reads: CAISESRLLESNEQFF. The CDR3 DNA reads as TGTGCCATCAGTGAGTCGAGATTGTTGGAAAGCAATGAGCAGTTCTTC.